This TCR beta chain was identified in a study of OX40 agonist ivuxolimab in advanced cancers. Findings and caveats of the study: Both CD4+ and CD8+ T cell populations in blood had undergone clonal expansion by week 6 at 0.1 to 3.0 mg/kg. Also present in some nonresponders was a low level of normalized T-cell clonal expansion.

This CDR3 comprises 12 residues. Germline V gives CDR1 SGHVS, CDR2 FNYEAQ. V dropped 5 bases and J dropped 6 bases, with 9 bases sitting between them. This clone was detected a few times. Its specificity is unknown. Libraries were prepared by immunoSEQ multiplex PCR; TCRdb keeps only in-frame clonotypes and omits some of them. This table holds tens of thousands of clones, 81% found once. The receptor comes from an adult with an advanced solid tumor such as melanoma, head and neck, liver or kidney cancer. The material sequenced was CD4+ or CD8+ T cells sorted from blood, taken in a trial of the OX40 agonist ivuxolimab. The rearrangement uses TRBV7-6 and TRBJ2-3, with D unclear. The CDR3 spells CASSRSSDTQYF. The CDR3 DNA reads as TGTGCCAGCAGCCGATCATCCGATACGCAGTATTTT.